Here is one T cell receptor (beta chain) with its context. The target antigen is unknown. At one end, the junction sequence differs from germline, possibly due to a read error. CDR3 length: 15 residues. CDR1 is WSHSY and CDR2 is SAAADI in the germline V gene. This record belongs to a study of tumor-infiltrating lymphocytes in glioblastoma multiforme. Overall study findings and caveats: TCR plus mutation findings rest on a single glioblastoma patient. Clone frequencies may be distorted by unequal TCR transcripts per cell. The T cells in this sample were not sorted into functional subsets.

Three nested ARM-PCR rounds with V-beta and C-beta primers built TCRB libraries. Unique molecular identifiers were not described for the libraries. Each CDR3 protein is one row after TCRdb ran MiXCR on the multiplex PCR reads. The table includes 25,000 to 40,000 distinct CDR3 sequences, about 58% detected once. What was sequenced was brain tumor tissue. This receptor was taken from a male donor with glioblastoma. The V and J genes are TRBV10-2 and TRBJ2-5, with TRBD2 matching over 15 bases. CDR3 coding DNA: TGCGCCAGCAGGGGCGGACTAGCGGGAGGGGAGACCCAGTATTTC. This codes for CASRGGLAGGETQYF.